A single sample gave rise to the 5 T cell receptor beta chains below, sequenced in a study of shared clonotypes between healthy human individuals. Profiling relied on immunoSEQ multiplex PCR, and the TCRdb table lists in-frame clones only, not all of them. The sample lists roughly 2.5 million clones, 85% to 95% occurring once. Material: naive CD4+ T cells sorted from blood. Subset described: CD45RA+ positively selected. The receptors come from a young man in good health.

The rearrangement joins TRBV28 to TRBJ1-2, with unresolved D. Germline CDR1 MDHEN, CDR2 SYDVKM. The CDR3 has 11 residues. The V gene lost 1 base and the J gene lost 10 bases, with 7 bases spanning the gap. DNA of the CDR3: TGTGCCAGCAGTTTATCCCGTGACTACACCTTC. This codes for CASSLSRDYTF.

In the case of this clone: A read error is likely, as this CDR3 ends without the conserved phenylalanine or tryptophan. The CDR3 nucleotides are TGTGCCATCAGTGAGTCGTCAAACACCGGGGAGCTGTTTTCT. Encoded protein: CAISESSNTGELFS. The genes are TRBV10-3 and TRBJ2-2; D not resolved. Germline CDR1 and CDR2: ENHRY and SYGVKD. V was cut by 0 bases and J by 2 bases, with 4 bases left in between. The CDR3 loop spans 14 amino acids.

Notes on this clone: Given a much more abundant clone one base away, this may be a read error. This CDR3 is also generated by other DNA sequences in the sample. In DNA, the CDR3 is TGTGCCAGCAGTTTCTCTGGGGCCAACGTCCTGACTTTC. It codes for CASSFSGANVLTF. The V and J genes are TRBV28 and TRBJ2-6; D not resolved. The germline V gene has CDR1 MDHEN and CDR2 SYDVKM. Trimming removed 3 bases at V and 0 bases at J, with 0 bases between. There are 13 residues in the CDR3.

CDR3 residues: CASSFWTPDYGYTF. Written as DNA, the CDR3 is TGTGCCAGCAGTTTTTGGACACCTGACTATGGCTACACCTTC. The rearrangement joins TRBV28 to TRBJ1-2; perhaps TRBD1 as D (5 bases). Trimming took off 3 bases at V and 3 bases at J, with 11 bases between the two ends. CDR3 length: 14 amino acids. Per the germline V gene, CDR1 is MDHEN and CDR2 is SYDVKM.

The chain is built from TRBV19 and TRBJ2-1, with D perhaps matching TRBD2 (6 bases). Trimming shortened V by 5 bases and J by 4 bases, and 18 bases separated the two germline ends. The germline CDR1 and CDR2 sequences are LNHDA and SQIVND (reference sequence). There are 16 residues in the CDR3. Written as DNA, the CDR3 is TGTGCCAGTAGTCCCCCTCGGGTTAGCGGATACAATGAGCAGTTCTTC. As protein: CASSPPRVSGYNEQFF.